There are a few counts of the clone carrying this TCR beta chain. What it recognizes is unknown. These data come from a study of cytomegalovirus exposure and HLA in healthy donors. Study-level information: A prior study identified 90 million to 120 million unique TCR beta sequences from about 179 million T cells. Across about 400 genotyped donors, approximately 80% landed in the Caucasian-associated ancestry cluster.

The PCR ran on 60 Vbeta and 13 Jbeta primers. Sequenced by immunoSEQ multiplex PCR; TCRdb stores in-frame clones only, minus some. The sample contains tens of thousands of clones, roughly 69% of which appear only once. Findings of the study overall: A missense DCLRE1C variant was associated with V- and J-gene trimming of TCR beta chains in a later analysis, and an independent cohort replicated the association.

The specimen sequenced was PBMCs. The TCR was taken from a woman in her forties or fifties in good health and CMV-seropositive.

DNA for the CDR3: TGTGCCAGTAGTATGGCTAGCGGGGGCAATGAGCAGTTCTTC. Residues: CASSMASGGNEQFF. The chain links TRBV19 to TRBJ2-1; 10 bases match TRBD2. This CDR3 spans 14 amino acids. Germline trimming cut 3 bases from V and 6 bases from J; bases unmatched to any gene: 2. Germline CDR1 and CDR2: LNHDA and SQIVND (reference sequence). The full variable domain, with the rest looked up from reference TRBV19 and TRBJ2-1, is DGGITQSPKYLFRKEGQNVTLSCEQNLNHDAMYWYRQDPGQGLRLIYYSQIVNDFQKGDIAEGYSVSREKKESFPLTVTSAQKNPTAFYLCASSMASGGNEQFFGPGTRLTVL.